This T cell receptor (beta chain) was retrieved from a study of siplizumab effects on memory and regulatory T cells. For this clone: Its antigen is not identified.

Trimming took 1 base from V and 6 from J, leaving 14 bases between them. Germline V lookup: CDR1 SGHRS, CDR2 YFSETQ. The CDR3 extends over 15 amino acids. The method was immunoSEQ multiplex PCR; TCRdb's version includes in-frame clones alone and lacks a portion of them. The sample carries about 120,000 clones, about 94% recorded once. Overall study findings and caveats: Unstimulated subset assignment was obtained for only a minor fraction of alloreactive clones.

The clonotype was recovered from a human donor in good health. The chain couples TRBV5-1 to TRBJ2-1; D may be TRBD2 (5 bases). Sequencing used non-Treg CD4+ T cells sorted from blood. The CDR3 sequence: CASSLRAGRSNEQFF. The CDR3 DNA follows: TGCGCCAGCAGCTTGCGGGCGGGTAGGTCCAATGAGCAGTTCTTC.